One and the same sample provided the 31 T cell receptor beta chains below, sequenced in a study of blood T cell repertoires in COVID-19 (TCRdb year 2020). Libraries were built with the immunoSEQ multiplex PCR assay. Here the immuneACCESS table is served through TCRdb, limited to in-frame sequences with V and J called. Missing clones are a known gap in these copies; in checked studies unresolved V genes cover under half, and the rest lacks a known reason. This sample has 380,000 or so clones in its table, and nearly 90% of those were observed once. Over 2% of the sample belongs to the ten largest clones. Sequenced: PBMCs or T cells enriched from blood (not recorded which). The receptors were gathered from a woman aged 40-49 years with acute COVID-19.

The chain couples TRBV5-1 to TRBJ2-3; the match to TRBD2 covers 12 bases. V was clipped by 4 bases and J by 5 bases; unmatched bases: 8. Germline-derived CDR1 and CDR2 are SGHRS and YFSETQ. The CDR3 is 16 residues long. The CDR3 DNA is TGCGCCAGCAGCCCCGCTAGCGGGGGGGCCGTAGATACGCAGTATTTT. As protein: CASSPASGGAVDTQYF. Variable domain in full (rest from reference TRBV5-1 and TRBJ2-3): KAGVTQTPRYLIKTRGQQVTLSCSPISGHRSVSWYQQTPGQGLQFLFEYFSETQRNKGNFPGRFSGRQFSNSRSEMNVSTLELGDSALYLCASSPASGGAVDTQYFGPGTRLTVL.

The chain links TRBV6-5 to TRBJ2-1, with 9 bases lining up with TRBD1. Germline V CDR1 and CDR2: MNHEY, SVGAGI. After removal of 10 bases from V and 3 bases from J, the junction contained 4 bases not matched to a gene. The CDR3 is 13 residues long. The chain's CDR3 is CATTTGGYNEQFF. For the CDR3, the DNA is TGTGCCACCACGACAGGGGGCTACAATGAGCAGTTCTTC.

The chain links TRBV5-1 to TRBJ2-7; unclear D gene. This CDR3 region has 14 residues. Between the trimmed V and J ends, which lost 0 bases and 0 bases, there was a span of 7 bases. The germline V gene encodes CDR1 SGHRS and CDR2 YFSETQ. The CDR3 loop is CASSLAGGSYEQYF. CDR3 in DNA: TGCGCCAGCAGCTTGGCCGGCGGCTCCTACGAGCAGTACTTC.

The sample holds many counts of this clone. The V call is TRBV5-1, the J call TRBJ1-2; D is undetermined. This CDR3 has 14 residues. V gave up 0 bases and J gave up 5 bases, with 11 bases separating them. Per the germline V gene, CDR1 is SGHRS and CDR2 is YFSETQ. The CDR3 protein is CASSLDNRNYGYTF. In nucleotides, the CDR3 is TGCGCCAGCAGCTTGGATAATAGAAATTATGGCTACACCTTC.

Only a few counts were recorded for this clone. This sequence joins TRBV12-5 and TRBJ2-7; D may be TRBD1 (5 bases). This CDR3 contains 13 residues. CDR1 and CDR2 (germline): LGHNT, FRNRAP. V lost 6 bases and J lost 1, with 10 bases in between. CDR3 sequence: CASGPTESYEQYF. For the CDR3, the DNA is TGTGCTAGTGGCCCGACAGAGTCCTACGAGCAGTACTTC.

The V and J genes are TRBV3-1 (or the pseudogene TRBV3-2) and TRBJ2-3, with 12 bases matching TRBD2. The junction had 10 bases not matched to a gene; V was cut back by 0 bases and J by 0 bases. CDR1 is LGHDT, CDR2 YNNKEL, per germline (reference sequence). CDR3 length: 20 amino acids. The CDR3 protein is CASSQDPPSGGAQSTDTQYF. The CDR3 DNA reads TGTGCCAGCAGCCAAGATCCTCCTAGCGGGGGGGCCCAGAGCACAGATACGCAGTATTTT.

The V and J genes are TRBV6-5 and TRBJ1-6; D is ambiguous. In germline, CDR1 is MNHEY, CDR2 SVGAGI. This CDR3 is 16 amino acids long. The V end was cut by 2 bases, the J end by 2 bases, with 10 bases between. CDR3 sequence reads: CASSYVPGAYNSPLHF. The DNA for the CDR3 is TGTGCCAGCAGTTACGTCCCAGGCGCCTATAATTCACCCCTCCACTTT.

V and J are TRBV6-6 and TRBJ2-1; TRBD1 is a possible D gene (6 bases). V lost 5 bases and J lost 0, with 26 bases in between. This CDR3 is 20 amino acids long. Germline-derived CDR1 and CDR2 are MNHNY and SVGAGI (reference sequence). The CDR3 nucleotides are TGTGCCAGCAGTCCTTATCCTCCGGGACACCTAATTAGCTCCTACAATGAGCAGTTCTTC. The encoded protein is CASSPYPPGHLISSYNEQFF.

V gene TRBV27 combines with J gene TRBJ2-5; D remains ambiguous. Trimming shortened V by 5 bases and J by 3 bases, and 10 bases separated the two germline ends. The CDR3 sequence is 13 residues long. Per germline, CDR1 MNHEY and CDR2 SMNVEV (reference sequence). In DNA form, the CDR3 reads TGTGCCAGCAGTCCACACAACGAAGAGACCCAGTACTTC. Its protein product is CASSPHNEETQYF.

This rearrangement joins TRBV9 to TRBJ1-1, with 9 bases aligning to TRBD1. This CDR3 is built from 15 residues. Trimming removed 0 bases from V and 4 bases from J; junction bases left unmatched: 4. Germline V lookup: CDR1 SGDLS, CDR2 YYNGEE. CDR3 sequence (DNA): TGTGCCAGCAGCGTAGGGGGACAGGGAGTCACTGAAGCTTTCTTT. Protein: CASSVGGQGVTEAFF.

This chain links TRBV21-1 with TRBJ1-5; no DNA check was done on the table's D call, TRBD1. TRBV21-1 is a listed pseudogene. The CDR3 runs 17 residues. The CDR3 sequence: CASSKIGTPHSNQPQHF. CDR3 DNA sequence: TGTGCCAGCAGCAAAATAGGGACACCTCATAGCAATCAGCCCCAGCATTTT.

The chain combines TRBV19 with TRBJ2-1; the D gene is possibly TRBD1 (6 bases). The V gene lost 7 bases and the J gene lost 0 bases, with 13 bases spanning the gap. The CDR3 has 15 residues. The germline gives CDR1 LNHDA, CDR2 SQIVND (reference sequence). This CDR3 reads CASKSPRGSYNEQFF. As DNA, the CDR3 is TGTGCCAGTAAGTCTCCCAGGGGCTCCTACAATGAGCAGTTCTTC.

V usage is TRBV7-8 and J usage is TRBJ1-3; D possibly corresponds to TRBD1 (6 bases). CDR1 SGHVS and CDR2 FQNEAQ come from the germline V gene. The CDR3 contains 16 residues. Trimming stripped 5 bases from V and 0 bases from J, with 14 bases between. CDR3 sequence reads: CASSQSGTTSGNTIYF. CDR3 DNA sequence: TGTGCCAGCAGCCAATCCGGGACAACCTCTGGAAACACCATATATTTT.

V is TRBV9 and J is TRBJ1-2; D is perhaps TRBD1 (6 bases). Germline V gene data show CDR1 as SGDLS and CDR2 as YYNGEE. The V gene lost 1 base and the J gene lost 6 bases, with 10 bases spanning the gap. The length of the CDR3 is 13 residues. CDR3 loop: CASSVRTADGYTF. CDR3 coding DNA: TGTGCCAGCAGCGTACGGACAGCCGATGGCTACACCTTC.

The genes are TRBV7-9 and TRBJ1-5; 8 bases line up with TRBD1. V lost 1 base to trimming and J lost 6 bases; unmatched junction nucleotides: 2. The germline V gene encodes CDR1 SEHNR and CDR2 FQNEAQ (reference sequence). The CDR3 spans 14 residues. The CDR3 DNA reads as TGTGCCAGCAGCTTAGAGGACAGGGCTCAGCCCCAGCATTTT. It codes for CASSLEDRAQPQHF.

The chain joins TRBV19 to TRBJ2-2, with TRBD2 identical over 11 bases. CDR1 and CDR2 (germline): LNHDA, SQIVND (reference sequence). The CDR3 contains 14 residues. The V gene end was trimmed by 7 bases and the J gene end by 7 bases; junction bases not matched to a gene: 5. DNA for the CDR3: TGTGCCAGTATAGCGGGGGGGCACGGCGGGGAGCTGTTTTTT. Amino acid sequence: CASIAGGHGGELFF.

The V gene is TRBV6-5, the J gene TRBJ2-3, with D tentatively TRBD2 (7 bases). CDR1 is MNHEY, CDR2 SVGAGI, per germline. The CDR3 runs 14 residues. The ends were cut back, 10 bases at V and 1 base at J, with 15 bases in the middle. The CDR3 reads CAITGGLRTDTQYF. The CDR3 bases are TGTGCCATAACCGGGGGGCTCCGCACAGATACGCAGTATTTT.

This chain links TRBV7-9 with TRBJ1-2; a possible D gene is TRBD1 (5 bases). V lost 5 bases, J lost 3 bases, and 22 bases lay in between. Germline V gene sequence: CDR1 SEHNR, CDR2 FQNEAQ (reference sequence). This CDR3 comprises 17 residues. The CDR3 DNA reads as TGTGCCAGCAGCATACCCCGCGGAGGGGAGATTGACTATGGCTACACCTTC. Translating gives CASSIPRGGEIDYGYTF.

The table lists this clone with a count of one. The J gene is TRBJ2-3, the V gene TRBV9, with D possibly TRBD2 on 7 matching bases. The V end was cut by 0 bases, the J end by 6 bases, with 11 bases between. Germline CDR1 SGDLS, CDR2 YYNGEE. The CDR3 spans 14 residues. This chain's CDR3 is CASSVGAGADTQYF. The DNA for the CDR3 is TGTGCCAGCAGCGTAGGGGCGGGGGCCGATACGCAGTATTTT. The full variable domain, completed using reference TRBV9 and TRBJ2-3, is DSGVTQTPKHLITATGQRVTLRCSPRSGDLSVYWYQQSLDQGLQFLIQYYNGEERAKGNILERFSAQQFPDLHSELNLSSLELGDSALYFCASSVGAGADTQYFGPGTRLTVL.

The V gene is TRBV19, the J gene TRBJ1-5, with D unresolved. The CDR3 totals 15 residues. CDR1 is LNHDA and CDR2 is SQIVND in the germline V gene (reference sequence). V lost 0 bases to trimming and J lost 2 bases, with 8 bases between them. In DNA, the CDR3 is TGTGCCAGTAGTATAGATCAAGCGGGCAATCAGCCCCAGCATTTT. Residues: CASSIDQAGNQPQHF.

This clone was found once. The CDR3 loop is CASSPRTGTNSEAFF. In DNA form, the CDR3 reads TGTGCCAGCAGCCCTCGAACAGGGACCAACTCTGAAGCTTTCTTT. The chain is built from TRBV11-2 and TRBJ1-1; D might be TRBD1 (6 bases). Trimming pared 5 bases from V and 6 bases from J, leaving 19 bases between. CDR3 length equals 15 residues. The germline V gene has CDR1 SGHAT and CDR2 FQNNGV. The entire variable domain, with the rest obtained from reference TRBV11-2 and TRBJ1-1, is as follows: EAGVAQSPRYKIIEKRQSVAFWCNPISGHATLYWYQQILGQGPKLLIQFQNNGVVDDSQLPKDRFSAERLKGVDSTLKIQPAKLEDSAVYLCASSPRTGTNSEAFFGQGTRLTVV.

The chain couples TRBV25-1 to TRBJ1-1; 7 bases are shared with TRBD1. V lost 3 bases and J lost 1; bases outside the gene matches: 8. The CDR3 has 16 amino acids. Germline V gene data show CDR1 as MGHDK and CDR2 as SYGVNS. CDR3 loop: CASSDKERTGNTEAFF. CDR3 nucleotide sequence: TGTGCCAGCAGTGATAAGGAAAGGACAGGGAACACTGAAGCTTTCTTT.

This clone was seen just once. The chain joins TRBV7-9 to TRBJ1-6, with 8 nucleotides matching TRBD1. The junction had 8 bases not matched to a gene; V was cut back by 5 bases and J by 14 bases. CDR1 is SEHNR and CDR2 is FQNEAQ in the germline V gene (reference sequence). This CDR3 has 13 residues. The CDR3 spells CASSPHDRGTLHF. In nucleotides, the CDR3 is TGTGCCAGCAGCCCTCACGACAGGGGAACCCTCCACTTT.

The DNA for the CDR3 is TGTGCCAGCAGCTTAATCAGGGGAATTACAGATACGCAGTATTTT. This translates into CASSLIRGITDTQYF. The gene calls are TRBV7-9 and TRBJ2-3; D is perhaps TRBD1 (6 bases). The V end was cut by 2 bases, the J end by 3 bases, with 12 bases between. CDR3 length equals 15 residues. The V gene's germline CDR1 is SEHNR and CDR2 FQNEAQ (reference sequence).

This chain joins TRBV9 and TRBJ1-3; D is ambiguous. V lost 3 bases to trimming and J lost 0 bases, with 10 bases between them. Germline assignment: CDR1 SGDLS and CDR2 YYNGEE. The CDR3 covers 15 residues. The CDR3 reads CASSGAASSGNTIYF. DNA of the CDR3: TGTGCCAGCAGCGGAGCAGCTAGCTCTGGAAACACCATATATTTT.

The chain carries TRBV2 and TRBJ2-2, with 10 bases fitting TRBD2. The CDR3 is made up of 18 amino acids. The germline V gene encodes CDR1 SNHLY and CDR2 FYNNEI. The J segment lost 5 bases and the V segment lost 6 bases, leaving 15 bases of the junction unmatched. The CDR3 is CASSVTIPSGGWTGELFF. CDR3 DNA sequence: TGTGCCAGCAGCGTTACCATTCCTAGCGGGGGCTGGACCGGGGAGCTGTTTTTT.

V usage is TRBV4-1 and J usage is TRBJ1-1; D is unclear. The germline gives CDR1 MGHRA, CDR2 YSYEKL. CDR3 length: 13 amino acids. V shed 1 base and J shed 6 bases, with 9 bases lying between them. The CDR3 spells CASSQGPAAEAFF. CDR3 DNA: TGCGCCAGCAGCCAAGGCCCGGCGGCTGAAGCTTTCTTT.

The chain uses TRBV30 and TRBJ2-3, with D possibly being TRBD2 (7 bases). CDR1 is GTSNPN and CDR2 is SVGIG in the germline V gene (reference sequence). CDR3 length: 16 amino acids. Trimming removed 0 bases from V and 3 bases from J, with 16 bases in between. CDR3 sequence reads: CAWSVFGGLSTDTQYF. Written as DNA, the CDR3 is TGTGCCTGGAGTGTATTCGGGGGGCTTAGTACAGATACGCAGTATTTT.

The V and J genes are TRBV19 and TRBJ2-1; 14 bases are a match to TRBD2. The CDR3 sequence is 17 residues long. J gave up 5 bases and V 4 bases, and 7 bases lay outside the gene matches. CDR1 is LNHDA and CDR2 is SQIVND in the germline V gene (reference sequence). The CDR3: CASSTARLAGGNNEQFF. CDR3 coding DNA: TGTGCCAGTAGTACCGCCCGACTAGCGGGGGGGAACAATGAGCAGTTCTTC. Full variable domain (outside the CDR3, taken from reference TRBV19 and TRBJ2-1): DGGITQSPKYLFRKEGQNVTLSCEQNLNHDAMYWYRQDPGQGLRLIYYSQIVNDFQKGDIAEGYSVSREKKESFPLTVTSAQKNPTAFYLCASSTARLAGGNNEQFFGPGTRLTVL.

V gene TRBV6-5 combines with J gene TRBJ2-2, with D maybe TRBD2 (5 bases). The length of the CDR3 is 13 residues. CDR1 MNHEY and CDR2 SVGAGI come from the germline V gene. The V and J ends lost 9 bases and 2 bases respectively, with 10 bases between them. This chain's CDR3 is CASVGENTGELFF. In nucleotides, the CDR3 is TGTGCCAGTGTCGGGGAAAACACCGGGGAGCTGTTTTTT.

DNA for the CDR3: TGTGCCAGCAGTCCACGGGACTTCGGGGGCTACACCTTC. Residues: CASSPRDFGGYTF. The chain joins TRBV12-3 or TRBV12-4 to TRBJ1-2, with D possibly matching TRBD1 (5 bases). Trimming pared 5 bases from V and 8 bases from J, leaving 15 bases between. The CDR3 runs 13 residues.